The rows below give T cell receptor beta chains drawn from one sample of a study of control samples from healthy donors and cancer patients. The repertoire was sequenced with immunoSEQ multiplex PCR; TCRdb's copy has only in-frame clones and lacks some. The repertoire holds roughly 88,000 clones, with approximately 95% as singletons. Material for sequencing was blood. These receptors all stem from a man between 18 and 29 years old in good health. Each CDR3 is given with its conserved first and last residue. The order of the fields is clone size, V gene, D gene, J gene, CDR3 protein, CDR3 DNA. The D gene is left open where the match is weak. Only some rows state a clone size, as once, few, many or a class for expanded clones.

clone_size: .
v_call: TRBV24-1
d_call: .
j_call: TRBJ2-3
cdr3_aa: CATSAASADTQYF
cdr3_nt: TGTGCCACCAGTGCGGCTAGCGCAGATACGCAGTATTTT

clone_size: once
v_call: TRBV4-1
d_call: .
j_call: TRBJ1-2
cdr3_aa: CASSQAGGRTFYGYTF
cdr3_nt: TGCGCCAGCAGCCAAGCGGGTGGCAGAACCTTCTATGGCTACACCTTC

clone_size: .
v_call: TRBV5-1
d_call: TRBD1
j_call: TRBJ1-3
cdr3_aa: CASSTDRGLGNTIYF
cdr3_nt: TGCGCCAGCAGCACCGACAGGGGGCTTGGAAACACCATATATTTT

clone_size: .
v_call: TRBV19
d_call: TRBD2
j_call: TRBJ2-1
cdr3_aa: CASSIAPAGGRNEQFF
cdr3_nt: TGTGCCAGTAGTATAGCTCCAGCGGGAGGTCGGAATGAGCAGTTCTTC

clone_size: .
v_call: TRBV29-1
d_call: .
j_call: TRBJ2-1
cdr3_aa: CSVLWGGDEQFF
cdr3_nt: TGCAGCGTGTTGTGGGGGGGCGATGAGCAGTTCTTC

clone_size: .
v_call: TRBV5-1
d_call: .
j_call: TRBJ1-1
cdr3_aa: CASSLVARVNTEAFF
cdr3_nt: TGCGCCAGCAGCTTGGTAGCCAGGGTGAACACTGAAGCTTTCTTT

clone_size: .
v_call: TRBV28
d_call: .
j_call: TRBJ1-1
cdr3_aa: CASSLRGEATEAFF
cdr3_nt: TGTGCCAGCAGTTTAAGGGGGGAGGCCACTGAAGCTTTCTTT

clone_size: once
v_call: TRBV5-8
d_call: .
j_call: TRBJ1-5
cdr3_aa: CASSHGWGSNQPQHF
cdr3_nt: TGTGCCAGCAGCCACGGGTGGGGTAGCAATCAGCCCCAGCATTTT

clone_size: .
v_call: TRBV5-4
d_call: .
j_call: TRBJ1-2
cdr3_aa: CASSLVGKGDGYTF
cdr3_nt: TGTGCCAGCAGCTTGGTCGGCAAAGGGGATGGCTACACCTTC

clone_size: .
v_call: TRBV2
d_call: TRBD2
j_call: TRBJ2-3
cdr3_aa: CASRSGLAGGPPSYF
cdr3_nt: TGTGCCAGCAGATCGGGACTAGCGGGAGGGCCGCCTTCGTATTTT

clone_size: .
v_call: TRBV5-4
d_call: .
j_call: TRBJ2-1
cdr3_aa: CASSLAPLSSYNEQFF
cdr3_nt: TGTGCCAGCAGCTTGGCACCTCTTAGCTCCTACAATGAGCAGTTCTTC

clone_size: .
v_call: TRBV25-1
d_call: TRBD2
j_call: TRBJ2-2
cdr3_aa: CASSELAGETGELFF
cdr3_nt: TGTGCCAGCAGTGAGCTAGCGGGAGAGACCGGGGAGCTGTTTTTT

clone_size: .
v_call: TRBV11-2
d_call: .
j_call: TRBJ2-3
cdr3_aa: CASSLGSGLGQRTDTQYF
cdr3_nt: TGTGCCAGCAGCTTAGGAAGCGGGCTAGGGCAGCGCACAGATACGCAGTATTTT

clone_size: .
v_call: TRBV19
d_call: .
j_call: TRBJ1-3
cdr3_aa: CASSIPDRRPSGNTIYF
cdr3_nt: TGTGCCAGTAGTATTCCGGACAGACGTCCCTCTGGAAACACCATATATTTT

clone_size: .
v_call: TRBV16
d_call: .
j_call: TRBJ1-1
cdr3_aa: CASSQKNTEAFF
cdr3_nt: TGTGCCAGCAGCCAGAAAAACACTGAAGCTTTCTTT

clone_size: .
v_call: TRBV10-1
d_call: .
j_call: TRBJ2-2
cdr3_aa: CASSEGGTGELFF
cdr3_nt: TGCGCCAGCAGTGAGGGGGGCACCGGGGAGCTGTTTTTT

clone_size: once
v_call: TRBV25-1
d_call: TRBD1
j_call: TRBJ1-2
cdr3_aa: CASSEDLDRGYGYTF
cdr3_nt: TGTGCCAGCAGTGAAGACCTAGACAGGGGCTATGGCTACACCTTC

clone_size: .
v_call: TRBV7-2
d_call: .
j_call: TRBJ2-7
cdr3_aa: CASSKGRGSYEQYF
cdr3_nt: TGTGCCAGCAGCAAAGGGCGGGGCTCCTACGAGCAGTACTTC

clone_size: once
v_call: TRBV13
d_call: .
j_call: TRBJ2-1
cdr3_aa: CASSLGNEQFF
cdr3_nt: TGTGCCAGCAGCTTAGGAAATGAGCAGTTCTTC

clone_size: .
v_call: TRBV29-1
d_call: TRBD2
j_call: TRBJ2-7
cdr3_aa: CSVAGVTYEQYF
cdr3_nt: TGCAGCGTAGCGGGGGTTACCTACGAGCAGTACTTC

clone_size: .
v_call: TRBV2
d_call: .
j_call: TRBJ2-1
cdr3_aa: CATRGTAASSYNEQFF
cdr3_nt: TGTGCCACCAGAGGGACCGCCGCCAGCTCCTACAATGAGCAGTTCTTC

clone_size: .
v_call: TRBV3-1/TRBV3-2
d_call: TRBD1
j_call: TRBJ1-1
cdr3_aa: CASSQTGVNTEAFF
cdr3_nt: TGTGCCAGCAGCCAGACAGGGGTAAACACTGAAGCTTTCTTT

clone_size: .
v_call: TRBV2
d_call: .
j_call: TRBJ2-2
cdr3_aa: CATGGRPNTGELFF
cdr3_nt: TGTGCCACCGGAGGACGTCCGAACACCGGGGAGCTGTTTTTT

clone_size: .
v_call: TRBV19
d_call: TRBD1
j_call: TRBJ1-3
cdr3_aa: CASSRDRDSGNTIYF
cdr3_nt: TGTGCCAGTAGTAGGGACAGGGACTCTGGAAACACCATATATTTT

clone_size: .
v_call: TRBV7-9
d_call: .
j_call: TRBJ2-3
cdr3_aa: CASSLERDGDTQYF
cdr3_nt: TGTGCCAGCAGCTTGGAGAGAGATGGAGATACGCAGTATTTT

clone_size: .
v_call: TRBV6-5
d_call: .
j_call: TRBJ1-1
cdr3_aa: CASSYSTPASGAFF
cdr3_nt: TGTGCCAGCAGTTACTCGACGCCAGCGTCGGGGGCTTTCTTT

clone_size: .
v_call: TRBV2
d_call: TRBD1
j_call: TRBJ1-5
cdr3_aa: CASKSGTANQPQHF
cdr3_nt: TGTGCCAGCAAGTCCGGGACAGCGAATCAGCCCCAGCATTTT

clone_size: .
v_call: TRBV6-5
d_call: TRBD1
j_call: TRBJ1-1
cdr3_aa: CASSGGTGEAFF
cdr3_nt: TGTGCCAGCAGCGGGGGGACAGGGGAAGCTTTCTTT

clone_size: .
v_call: TRBV3-1/TRBV3-2
d_call: TRBD2
j_call: TRBJ2-1
cdr3_aa: CASSQAGGGVPNEQFF
cdr3_nt: TGTGCCAGCAGCCAGGCGGGGGGCGGGGTTCCCAATGAGCAGTTCTTC

clone_size: .
v_call: TRBV27
d_call: .
j_call: TRBJ1-5
cdr3_aa: CASSLAIYQPQHF
cdr3_nt: TGTGCCAGCAGTTTAGCCATCTATCAGCCCCAGCATTTT

clone_size: .
v_call: TRBV5-8
d_call: .
j_call: TRBJ2-3
cdr3_aa: CASSFGDTQYF
cdr3_nt: TGTGCCAGCAGCTTTGGAGATACGCAGTATTTT

clone_size: .
v_call: TRBV9
d_call: .
j_call: TRBJ1-2
cdr3_aa: CASSLTGGDYGYTF
cdr3_nt: TGTGCCAGCAGTCTAACAGGTGGGGACTATGGCTACACCTTC

clone_size: .
v_call: TRBV19
d_call: .
j_call: TRBJ1-5
cdr3_aa: CASSIVDLPLDQPQHF
cdr3_nt: TGTGCCAGTAGTATAGTGGACCTACCCTTAGATCAGCCCCAGCATTTT

clone_size: once
v_call: TRBV9
d_call: .
j_call: TRBJ2-3
cdr3_aa: CASSVATGSYSTDTQYF
cdr3_nt: TGTGCCAGCAGCGTAGCTACGGGAAGTTACTCCACAGATACGCAGTATTTT

clone_size: once
v_call: TRBV27
d_call: .
j_call: TRBJ1-5
cdr3_aa: CASSFRLNQPQHF
cdr3_nt: TGTGCCAGCAGTTTCCGCCTGAATCAGCCCCAGCATTTT

clone_size: .
v_call: TRBV5-6
d_call: TRBD1
j_call: TRBJ1-2
cdr3_aa: CASSLSSGGMYGYTF
cdr3_nt: TGTGCCAGCAGCTTGTCCTCAGGGGGGATGTATGGCTACACCTTC

clone_size: .
v_call: TRBV6-4
d_call: TRBD1
j_call: TRBJ2-2
cdr3_aa: CASSQHTDRGGTGELFF
cdr3_nt: TGTGCCAGCAGCCAACACACGGACAGGGGGGGAACCGGGGAGCTGTTTTTT

clone_size: .
v_call: TRBV12-3/TRBV12-4
d_call: .
j_call: TRBJ1-1
cdr3_aa: CASSLSLTGAFF
cdr3_nt: TGTGCCAGCAGTTTATCTTTGACAGGAGCTTTCTTT

clone_size: .
v_call: TRBV18
d_call: .
j_call: TRBJ2-3
cdr3_aa: CASSPGGTDTQYF
cdr3_nt: TGTGCCAGCTCGCCAGGTGGCACAGATACGCAGTATTTT

clone_size: .
v_call: TRBV4-1
d_call: .
j_call: TRBJ2-7
cdr3_aa: CASSQRDSTYEQYF
cdr3_nt: TGCGCCAGCAGCCAGCGGGACTCGACTTACGAGCAGTACTTC

clone_size: once
v_call: TRBV19
d_call: TRBD2
j_call: TRBJ2-1
cdr3_aa: CASSPPSSGDYNEQFF
cdr3_nt: TGTGCCAGTAGTCCCCCGTCTAGCGGGGACTACAATGAGCAGTTCTTC

clone_size: .
v_call: TRBV15
d_call: .
j_call: TRBJ1-1
cdr3_aa: CATSLDNLNTEAFF
cdr3_nt: TGTGCCACCAGCCTCGACAATTTGAACACTGAAGCTTTCTTT

clone_size: .
v_call: TRBV7-9
d_call: .
j_call: TRBJ2-1
cdr3_aa: CASSLERGEQFF
cdr3_nt: TGTGCCAGCAGCCTTGAGAGGGGTGAGCAGTTCTTC

clone_size: .
v_call: TRBV11-1
d_call: .
j_call: TRBJ1-1
cdr3_aa: CASSDQQEAFF
cdr3_nt: TGTGCCAGCAGCGACCAGCAAGAAGCTTTCTTT

clone_size: .
v_call: TRBV15
d_call: .
j_call: TRBJ1-5
cdr3_aa: CATSRGREISNQPQHF
cdr3_nt: TGTGCCACCAGCAGAGGACGGGAAATTAGCAATCAGCCCCAGCATTTT

clone_size: .
v_call: TRBV5-1
d_call: TRBD2
j_call: TRBJ2-7
cdr3_aa: CASSLAAGVSYEQYF
cdr3_nt: TGCGCCAGCAGCTTGGCCGCGGGGGTCTCCTACGAGCAGTACTTC

clone_size: .
v_call: TRBV29-1
d_call: TRBD2
j_call: TRBJ2-7
cdr3_aa: CSVGGLADFYYEQYF
cdr3_nt: TGCAGCGTTGGGGGACTAGCGGATTTTTATTACGAGCAGTACTTC

clone_size: .
v_call: TRBV3-1/TRBV3-2
d_call: .
j_call: TRBJ1-1
cdr3_aa: CASSQDSRIAEAFF
cdr3_nt: TGTGCCAGCAGCCAAGACAGTCGTATCGCTGAAGCTTTCTTT

clone_size: .
v_call: TRBV10-3
d_call: TRBD2
j_call: TRBJ2-1
cdr3_aa: CAISVQAGVRYEQFF
cdr3_nt: TGTGCCATCAGTGTTCAAGCGGGAGTGAGGTATGAGCAGTTCTTC

clone_size: .
v_call: TRBV6-2/TRBV6-3
d_call: .
j_call: TRBJ2-4
cdr3_aa: CASSPGTPISIQYF
cdr3_nt: TGTGCCAGCAGCCCCGGGACTCCAATAAGCATTCAGTACTTC

clone_size: few
v_call: TRBV4-2
d_call: .
j_call: TRBJ2-7
cdr3_aa: CASSQAVQGDYEQYF
cdr3_nt: TGTGCCAGCAGCCAAGCTGTACAGGGAGATTACGAGCAGTACTTC

clone_size: .
v_call: TRBV2
d_call: TRBD1
j_call: TRBJ1-1
cdr3_aa: CASSVQGEVSTEAFF
cdr3_nt: TGTGCCAGCAGTGTACAGGGGGAAGTGAGTACTGAAGCTTTCTTT

clone_size: few
v_call: TRBV19
d_call: .
j_call: TRBJ2-7
cdr3_aa: CASSMLQGRHEQYF
cdr3_nt: TGTGCCAGTAGTATGTTGCAGGGGAGGCACGAGCAGTACTTC

clone_size: .
v_call: TRBV4-3
d_call: .
j_call: TRBJ2-7
cdr3_aa: CASSQDRERYEQYF
cdr3_nt: TGCGCCAGCAGCCAAGATCGGGAGAGATACGAGCAGTACTTC

clone_size: .
v_call: TRBV4-2
d_call: TRBD1
j_call: TRBJ1-3
cdr3_aa: CASSRQGSVVGNTIYF
cdr3_nt: TGTGCCAGCAGCCGACAGGGAAGCGTCGTTGGAAACACCATATATTTT

clone_size: .
v_call: TRBV11-3
d_call: .
j_call: TRBJ1-1
cdr3_aa: CASSLGGKNTEAFF
cdr3_nt: TGTGCCAGCAGCTTAGGGGGAAAGAACACTGAAGCTTTCTTT